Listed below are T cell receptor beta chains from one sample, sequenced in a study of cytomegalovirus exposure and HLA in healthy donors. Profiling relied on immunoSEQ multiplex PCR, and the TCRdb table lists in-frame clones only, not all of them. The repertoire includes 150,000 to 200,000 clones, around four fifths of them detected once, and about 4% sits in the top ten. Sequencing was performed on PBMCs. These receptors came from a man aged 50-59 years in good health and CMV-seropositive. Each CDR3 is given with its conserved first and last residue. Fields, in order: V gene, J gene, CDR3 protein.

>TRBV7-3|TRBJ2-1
CASSSALTGNEQFF
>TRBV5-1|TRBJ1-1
CASSPTTGNTEAFF
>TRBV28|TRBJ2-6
CASSGGDTLSGANVLTF
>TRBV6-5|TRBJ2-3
CASKRLDTQYF
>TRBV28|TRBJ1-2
CASSSPRTVTYGYTF
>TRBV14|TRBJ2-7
CASSQDRGGPQPYF
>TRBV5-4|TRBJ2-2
CASSLDLGQHYTGELFF
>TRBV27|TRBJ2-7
CASSLGQGGFSYEQYF
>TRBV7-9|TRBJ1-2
CASSLLTDFYGYTF
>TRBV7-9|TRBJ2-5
CASSLSLTQETQYF
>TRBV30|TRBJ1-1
CAWGKREAFF
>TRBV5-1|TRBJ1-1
CASSLADRAIYRYTEAFF
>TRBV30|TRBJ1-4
CAWSMSATNEKLFF
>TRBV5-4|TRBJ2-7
CASSHQAGGRNYEQYF
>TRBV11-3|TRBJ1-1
CASSFSQGNTEAFF
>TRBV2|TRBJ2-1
CASRERQGVRNEQFF
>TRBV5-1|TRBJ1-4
CASSLGGVGEKLFF
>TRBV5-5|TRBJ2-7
CASSWGRGGIAYEQYF
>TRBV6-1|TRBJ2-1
CASSESVYRTSDDGEQFF
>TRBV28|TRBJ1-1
CASSFWGRGAFF
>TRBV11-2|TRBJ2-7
CASSNTSGNPYEQYF
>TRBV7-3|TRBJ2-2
CASSANGNTGELFF
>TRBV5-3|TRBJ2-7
CARSLIVIYEQYF
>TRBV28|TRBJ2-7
CASSLTGGYEQYF
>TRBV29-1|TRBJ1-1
CSVETANTEAFF
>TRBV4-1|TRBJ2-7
CASSQRLRDEQYF
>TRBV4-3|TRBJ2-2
CASSSRILYAGTGELFF
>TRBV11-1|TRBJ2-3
CASSLSGGGDPDTQYF
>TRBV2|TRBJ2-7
CASSGWSSYEQYF
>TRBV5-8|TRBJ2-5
CASRTGTSGRQETQYF
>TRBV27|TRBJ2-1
CASSPEGIGSSYNEQFF
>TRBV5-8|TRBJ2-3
CASSFGVDTQYF
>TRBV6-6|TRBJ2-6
CASRRDSGANVLTF
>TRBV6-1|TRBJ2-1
CASSEAGEGVRQFF
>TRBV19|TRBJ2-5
CASSTGNQETQYF
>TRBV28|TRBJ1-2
CASSGTGTGYGYTF
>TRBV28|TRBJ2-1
CASSLPTESYNEQFF
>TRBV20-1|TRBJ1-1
CSAAGTDEAFF
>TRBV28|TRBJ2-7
CASTTPYEQYF
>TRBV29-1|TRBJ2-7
CSVDVTPYEQYF
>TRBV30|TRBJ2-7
CAWSEGTGGPYEQYF
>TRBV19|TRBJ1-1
CASIYRVGNTEAFF
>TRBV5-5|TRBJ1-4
CASSWDSLTNEKLFF
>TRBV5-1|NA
CASSLTAGGPSNEQYF
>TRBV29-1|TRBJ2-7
CSVASGYEQYF
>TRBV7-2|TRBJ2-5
CASSLAGEVQETQYF
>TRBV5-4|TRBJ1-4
CASSLNGNEKLFF